This T cell receptor beta chain is drawn from a study of blood T cell repertoires in COVID-19. Germline CDR1 is SGHAT and CDR2 is FQNNGV. The CDR3 runs to 15 residues. The V end was cut by 1 base, the J end by 1 base, with 7 bases between. Data came from immunoSEQ multiplex PCR; TCRdb stores just in-frame clones and leaves some out. This table has 65,000 or so clones, approximately 80% appearing once. This TCR was sampled from a human donor in a cohort sampled during active COVID-19. Source material: peripheral blood. V gene TRBV11-2 combines with J gene TRBJ2-2; D might be TRBD2 (5 bases). CDR3 loop: CASSLGSENTGELFF. The CDR3 DNA reads TGTGCCAGCAGCTTAGGTAGCGAGAACACCGGGGAGCTGTTTTTT.